One and the same sample provided the 21 T cell receptor beta chains below, sequenced in a study of T cell responses to AZD1222 COVID-19 vaccine. The protocol was immunoSEQ multiplex PCR, while the TCRdb copy is restricted to in-frame clones and leaves out a portion. The table includes more than 100,000 clones, over 75% detected once. The sample here was peripheral blood, taken on day 0 of AZD1222 vaccination. The receptors shown here come from an adult in good health.

The chain carries TRBV11-3 and TRBJ1-4, with 9 bases lining up with TRBD1. This CDR3 is 15 amino acids long. Looked up from germline, CDR1 is SGHNT and CDR2 is YENEEA. The J segment lost 8 bases and the V segment lost 1 base, leaving 5 bases of the junction unmatched. The CDR3 nucleotides read TGTGCCAGCAGCTTAGGGGACAGGGAAAGGGAAAAACTGTTTTTT. Translation: CASSLGDREREKLFF.

This clone was recorded once. The CDR3 coding sequence is TGTGCCAGCAGTACGGGACAGCTCAATCAGCCCCAGCATTTT. It specifies CASSTGQLNQPQHF. V usage is TRBV27 and J usage is TRBJ1-5; 7 nucleotides align to TRBD1. With 5 bases clipped from V and 3 bases from J, the junction kept 4 bases outside the gene matches. CDR3 length: 14 amino acids. Germline assignment: CDR1 MNHEY and CDR2 SMNVEV (reference sequence).

The J gene is TRBJ2-3, the V gene TRBV24-1, with 7 positions matching TRBD1. V shed 5 bases and J 3 bases; nucleotides not matched to a gene: 4. The length of the CDR3 is 14 residues. Per germline, CDR1 KGHDR and CDR2 SFDVKD. Here the CDR3 DNA reads TGTGCCACCAGTGTAGGGGGCTCGACAGATACGCAGTATTTT. Its protein is CATSVGGSTDTQYF.

The CDR3, as DNA: TGCGCCAGCACCATTGCCCTACAAGATTTTAACTATGGCTACACCTTC. It translates to CASTIALQDFNYGYTF. The genes are TRBV4-1 and TRBJ1-2; D not resolved. Germline V gene lookup returns CDR1 MGHRA and CDR2 YSYEKL. The V end was cut by 7 bases, the J end by 1 base, with 19 bases between. This CDR3 has 16 amino acids.

The J gene is TRBJ2-1, the V gene TRBV5-1; 8 bases are shared with TRBD2. CDR3 size: 16 residues. V was clipped by 4 bases and J by 5 bases; unmatched bases: 11. Germline CDR1 reads SGHRS; CDR2 reads YFSETQ. CDR3 residues: CASSALTSETNNEQFF. The CDR3 DNA is TGCGCCAGCAGCGCCCTGACTAGCGAGACGAACAATGAGCAGTTCTTC.

J is TRBJ2-7 and V is TRBV6-5, with D maybe TRBD2 (6 bases). Trimming left V 8 bases short and J 2 bases short, with 10 bases between. The CDR3 covers 12 residues. Germline lookup yields CDR1 MNHEY and CDR2 SVGAGI. The CDR3 sequence: CASAGNPYEQYF. DNA of the CDR3: TGTGCCAGCGCGGGGAACCCCTACGAGCAGTACTTC.

V gene TRBV9 combines with J gene TRBJ1-3, with D possibly matching TRBD1 (6 bases). Deletions cut 2 bases from V and 0 bases from J, with 12 bases between. This CDR3 has 16 residues. CDR1 and CDR2 (germline): SGDLS, YYNGEE. This CDR3 reads CASSVTGTSSGNTIYF. The CDR3 DNA follows: TGTGCCAGCAGCGTCACCGGGACAAGCTCTGGAAACACCATATATTTT.

This clone is a singleton in its sample. The chain couples TRBV12-5 to TRBJ2-5; D not certain. Between the trimmed V and J ends, which lost 0 bases and 3 bases, there was a span of 8 bases. Germline loops: CDR1 LGHNT, CDR2 FRNRAP. This CDR3 spans 14 amino acids. The CDR3 DNA reads TGTGCTAGTGGTTTGGTACCCGATGAAGAGACCCAGTACTTC. It codes for CASGLVPDEETQYF.

The chain combines TRBV19 with TRBJ2-1, with D maybe TRBD2 (5 bases). Germline V gives CDR1 LNHDA, CDR2 SQIVND (reference sequence). With 5 bases removed from V and 6 bases from J, the gap between germline ends came to 14 bases. The CDR3 runs 14 residues. DNA for the CDR3: TGTGCCAGTAGTTCGGGGAGTGGGGTCAATGAGCAGTTCTTC. Its protein product is CASSSGSGVNEQFF.

This sequence joins TRBV3-1 (or the pseudogene TRBV3-2) and TRBJ2-1; 15 nucleotides agree with TRBD2. After removal of 3 bases from V and 0 bases from J, the junction contained 9 bases not matched to a gene. Germline values: CDR1 LGHDT, CDR2 YNNKEL (reference sequence). The CDR3 has 20 amino acids. The CDR3 region is CASSHLRGLAGGSSYNEQFF. The DNA of the CDR3 is TGTGCCAGCAGCCACTTAAGGGGACTAGCGGGAGGAAGCTCCTACAATGAGCAGTTCTTC.

CDR3 nucleotide sequence: TGTGCCAGCAGCCTCCGGGACAGTCCTTTGTACGAGCAGTACTTC. Translation gives CASSLRDSPLYEQYF. The chain couples TRBV14 to TRBJ2-7, with 7 bases that match TRBD1. The CDR3 totals 15 residues. The J segment lost 4 bases and the V segment lost 4 bases, leaving 10 bases of the junction unmatched. Germline V gene lookup returns CDR1 SGHDN and CDR2 FVKESK.

The CDR3 region is CASSFWPVESNTIYF. The CDR3 nucleotides are TGTGCCAGCAGTTTTTGGCCGGTAGAGAGCAACACCATATATTTT. This chain connects TRBV27 to TRBJ1-3, with D unclear. The CDR3 runs to 15 residues. CDR1 and CDR2 from the germline V gene are MNHEY and SMNVEV (reference sequence). V lost 3 bases, J lost 7 bases, and 16 bases lay in between.

This rearrangement joins TRBV5-4 to TRBJ2-7; the D gene could be TRBD1 or TRBD2 (5 bases each). Germline CDR1 SGHNT, CDR2 YYREEE (reference sequence). CDR3 length equals 16 residues. Trimming took 4 bases from V and 4 from J, leaving 21 bases between them. In DNA, the CDR3 is TGTGCCAGCAGCGGGGACCAGGCTGAATTGCCTTACGAGCAGTACTTC. This gives the protein CASSGDQAELPYEQYF.

The chain has TRBV19 and TRBJ2-7; no clear D gene. The CDR3 totals 14 residues. Per germline, CDR1 LNHDA and CDR2 SQIVND (reference sequence). The V gene lost 0 bases and the J gene lost 0 bases, with 6 bases spanning the gap. CDR3: CASSIEGSSYEQYF. The CDR3 DNA reads TGTGCCAGTAGTATAGAGGGCAGCTCCTACGAGCAGTACTTC. Together with reference TRBV19 and TRBJ2-7, the CDR3 gives the full variable domain: DGGITQSPKYLFRKEGQNVTLSCEQNLNHDAMYWYRQDPGQGLRLIYYSQIVNDFQKGDIAEGYSVSREKKESFPLTVTSAQKNPTAFYLCASSIEGSSYEQYFGPGTRLTVT.

The count of this clone is one. The rearrangement links TRBV7-9 to TRBJ2-1, with TRBD1 matching 7 bases. With V trimmed by 5 bases and J by 7 bases, 11 bases remained unmatched. CDR3 size: 15 residues. From germline, CDR1 is SEHNR and CDR2 FQNEAQ (reference sequence). The CDR3 loop is CASSLDRVRSNEQFF. CDR3 nucleotide sequence: TGTGCCAGCAGCCTCGACAGGGTTAGGAGTAATGAGCAGTTCTTC.

The chain couples TRBV2 to TRBJ1-1, with D perhaps TRBD1 (6 bases). The CDR3 runs to 12 residues. Germline V gene data show CDR1 as SNHLY and CDR2 as FYNNEI. The V gene lost 4 bases and the J gene lost 4 bases, with 7 bases spanning the gap. CDR3 sequence (DNA): TGTGCCAGCAGTGTCAGGGGCACTGAAGCTTTCTTT. Its translation: CASSVRGTEAFF.

V and J are TRBV5-1 and TRBJ2-5, with 9 bases lining up with TRBD2. Germline V gene data show CDR1 as SGHRS and CDR2 as YFSETQ. The CDR3 totals 13 residues. V gave up 2 bases and J gave up 5 bases; unmatched junction bases: 1. The CDR3 region has the DNA TGCGCCAGCAGCTTCACTAGCGGGGAGACCCAGTACTTC. It specifies CASSFTSGETQYF.

The chain joins TRBV18 to TRBJ1-5; 7 bases fit TRBD1. Germline lookup yields CDR1 KGHSH and CDR2 LQKENI. The trim removed 1 base at V and 2 bases at J, leaving 8 bases unmatched. The CDR3 loop spans 17 amino acids. The CDR3 nucleotides are TGTGCCAGCTCACCACTACAGGGGAATGGGGGCAATCAGCCCCAGCATTTT. Its protein product is CASSPLQGNGGNQPQHF.

The chain is built from TRBV7-2 and TRBJ2-2; D may match TRBD1 or TRBD2 (7 bases each). V shed 5 bases and J shed 7 bases, with 17 bases lying between them. CDR3 size: 15 residues. Germline values: CDR1 SGHTA, CDR2 FQGNSA. The CDR3 DNA reads as TGTGCCAGCAGCCCCAGGGGGGGGCGGTACGGGGAGCTGTTTTTT. Amino acids: CASSPRGGRYGELFF.

V gene TRBV9 combines with J gene TRBJ1-2, with TRBD1 as a possible D gene (5 bases). Germline lookup yields CDR1 SGDLS and CDR2 YYNGEE. The V and J ends lost 3 bases and 1 base respectively, with 25 bases between them. The CDR3 consists of 19 residues. The CDR3, as DNA: TGTGCCAGCAGCGCCCCCCTCGACAGCAGCCCAGCGGGTAACTATGGCTACACCTTC. Translating it yields CASSAPLDSSPAGNYGYTF.

V gene TRBV24-1 combines with J gene TRBJ2-3; 8 bases are a match to TRBD1. Germline V gene sequence: CDR1 KGHDR, CDR2 SFDVKD. The CDR3 totals 16 residues. The V segment lost 4 bases and the J segment 2 bases; nucleotides outside the gene matches: 7. CDR3 loop: CATSDATGGNTDTQYF. As DNA, the CDR3 is TGTGCCACCAGTGACGCTACAGGGGGTAACACAGATACGCAGTATTTT.